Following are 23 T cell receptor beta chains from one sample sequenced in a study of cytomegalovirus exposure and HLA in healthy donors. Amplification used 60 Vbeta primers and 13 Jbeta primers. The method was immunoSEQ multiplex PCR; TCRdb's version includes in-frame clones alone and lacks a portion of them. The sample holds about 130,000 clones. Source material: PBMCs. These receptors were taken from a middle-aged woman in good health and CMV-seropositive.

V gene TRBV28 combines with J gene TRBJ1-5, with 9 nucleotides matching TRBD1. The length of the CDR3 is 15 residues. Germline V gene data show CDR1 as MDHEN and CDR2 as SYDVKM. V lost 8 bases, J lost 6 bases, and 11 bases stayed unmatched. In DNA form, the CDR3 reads TGTGCCAGCTGGGTCCGGGACAGGGATGGTCAGCCCCAGCATTTT. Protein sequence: CASWVRDRDGQPQHF.

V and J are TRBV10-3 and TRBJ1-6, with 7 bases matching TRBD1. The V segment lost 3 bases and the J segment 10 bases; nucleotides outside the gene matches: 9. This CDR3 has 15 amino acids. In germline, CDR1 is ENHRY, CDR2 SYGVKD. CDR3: CAISDKGAGNSPLHF. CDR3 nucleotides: TGTGCCATCAGTGATAAGGGGGCAGGAAACTCACCCCTCCACTTT.

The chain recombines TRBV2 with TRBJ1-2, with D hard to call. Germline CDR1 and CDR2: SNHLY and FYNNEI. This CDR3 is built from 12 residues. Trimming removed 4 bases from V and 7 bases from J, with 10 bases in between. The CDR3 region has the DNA TGTGCCAGCAGTGGGACTGAGGTTGGCTACACCTTC. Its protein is CASSGTEVGYTF.

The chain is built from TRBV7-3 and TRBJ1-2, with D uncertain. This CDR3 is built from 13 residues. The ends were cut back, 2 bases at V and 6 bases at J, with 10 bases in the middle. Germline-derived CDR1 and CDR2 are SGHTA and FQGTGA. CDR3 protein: CASSLGIGDGYTF. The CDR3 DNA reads TGTGCCAGCAGCTTAGGTATCGGGGATGGCTACACCTTC.

This chain's CDR3 is CAISESGTSGTSYNEQFF. The CDR3 coding sequence is TGTGCCATCAGTGAGTCCGGGACTAGCGGAACCTCCTACAATGAGCAGTTCTTC. This chain joins TRBV10-3 and TRBJ2-1, with TRBD2 identical over 11 bases. Trimming cost V 0 bases and J 0 bases; bases outside gene matches: 4. This CDR3 is built from 18 residues. Per germline, CDR1 ENHRY and CDR2 SYGVKD.

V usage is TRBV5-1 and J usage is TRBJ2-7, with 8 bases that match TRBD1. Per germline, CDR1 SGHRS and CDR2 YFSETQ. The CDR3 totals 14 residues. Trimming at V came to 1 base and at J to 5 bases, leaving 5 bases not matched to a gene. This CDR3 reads CASSLLQGGNEQYF. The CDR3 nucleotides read TGCGCCAGCAGCTTGTTACAGGGGGGTAACGAGCAGTACTTC. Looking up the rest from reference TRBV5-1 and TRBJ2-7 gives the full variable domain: KAGVTQTPRYLIKTRGQQVTLSCSPISGHRSVSWYQQTPGQGLQFLFEYFSETQRNKGNFPGRFSGRQFSNSRSEMNVSTLELGDSALYLCASSLLQGGNEQYFGPGTRLTVT.

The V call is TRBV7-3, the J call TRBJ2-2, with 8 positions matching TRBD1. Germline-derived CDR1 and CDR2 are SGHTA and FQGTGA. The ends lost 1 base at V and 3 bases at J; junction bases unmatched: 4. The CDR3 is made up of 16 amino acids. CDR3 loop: CASSLNSGGYTGELFF. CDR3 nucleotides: TGTGCCAGCAGCTTAAATTCAGGGGGCTACACCGGGGAGCTGTTTTTT.

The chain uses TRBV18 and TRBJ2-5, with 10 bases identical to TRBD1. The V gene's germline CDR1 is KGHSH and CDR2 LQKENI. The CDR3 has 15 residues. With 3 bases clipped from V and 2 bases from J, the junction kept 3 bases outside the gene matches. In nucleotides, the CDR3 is TGTGCCAGCTCACCGGGACAGGGGCAACAAGAGACCCAGTACTTC. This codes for CASSPGQGQQETQYF.

Here the CDR3 DNA reads TGTGCCAGCTCACCCCTTGGCTTTGGCTCCTACAATGAGCAGTTCTTC. The encoded protein is CASSPLGFGSYNEQFF. The gene calls are TRBV18 and TRBJ2-1; D unclear. CDR1 and CDR2 (germline): KGHSH, LQKENI. This CDR3 is 16 amino acids long. The V gene lost 3 bases and the J gene lost 0 bases, with 12 bases spanning the gap.

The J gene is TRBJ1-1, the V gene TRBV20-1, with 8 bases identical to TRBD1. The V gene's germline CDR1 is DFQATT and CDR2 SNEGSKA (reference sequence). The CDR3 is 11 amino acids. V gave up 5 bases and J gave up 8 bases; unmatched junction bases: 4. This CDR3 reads CSAPGQGEAFF. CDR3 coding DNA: TGCAGTGCTCCCGGACAGGGCGAAGCTTTCTTT.

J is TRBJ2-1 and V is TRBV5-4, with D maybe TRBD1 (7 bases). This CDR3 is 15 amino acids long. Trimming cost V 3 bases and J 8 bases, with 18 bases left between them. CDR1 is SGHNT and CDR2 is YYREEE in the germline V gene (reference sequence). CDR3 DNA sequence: TGTGCCAGCAGCTGGGAGGTCGGCAGGGGGGATGAGCAGTTCTTC. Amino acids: CASSWEVGRGDEQFF.

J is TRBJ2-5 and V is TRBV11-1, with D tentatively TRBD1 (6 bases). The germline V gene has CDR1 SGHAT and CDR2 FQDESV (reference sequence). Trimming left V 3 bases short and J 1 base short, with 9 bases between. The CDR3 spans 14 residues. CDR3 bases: TGTGCCAGCAGCTTTGACAGGTTCCAAGAGACCCAGTACTTC. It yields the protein CASSFDRFQETQYF.

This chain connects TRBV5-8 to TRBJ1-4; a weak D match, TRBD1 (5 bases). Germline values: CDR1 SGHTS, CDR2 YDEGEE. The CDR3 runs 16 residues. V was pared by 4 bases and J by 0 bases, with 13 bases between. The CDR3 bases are TGTGCCAGCAGCCAAGGACAAGCTGCAACTAATGAAAAACTGTTTTTT. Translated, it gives CASSQGQAATNEKLFF.

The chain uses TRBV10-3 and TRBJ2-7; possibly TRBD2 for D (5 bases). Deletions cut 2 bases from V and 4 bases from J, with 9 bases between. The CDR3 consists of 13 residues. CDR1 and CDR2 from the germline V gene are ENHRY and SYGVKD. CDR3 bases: TGTGCCATCAGTGAGAGAGGGTTTTACGAGCAGTACTTC. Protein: CAISERGFYEQYF.

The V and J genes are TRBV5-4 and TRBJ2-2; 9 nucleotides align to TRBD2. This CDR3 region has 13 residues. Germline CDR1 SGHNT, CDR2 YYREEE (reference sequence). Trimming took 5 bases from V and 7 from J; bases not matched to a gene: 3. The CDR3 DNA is TGTGCCAGCAGAATACTAGCGGGCGGGGAGCTGTTTTTT. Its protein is CASRILAGGELFF.

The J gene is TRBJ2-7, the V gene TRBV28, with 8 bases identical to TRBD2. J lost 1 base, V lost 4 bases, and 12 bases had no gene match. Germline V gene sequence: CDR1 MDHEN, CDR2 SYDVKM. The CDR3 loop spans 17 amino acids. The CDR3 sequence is CASSSSSLAGLSYEQYF. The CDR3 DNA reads TGTGCCAGCAGTTCCTCTTCTCTAGCGGGTTTATCCTACGAGCAGTACTTC.

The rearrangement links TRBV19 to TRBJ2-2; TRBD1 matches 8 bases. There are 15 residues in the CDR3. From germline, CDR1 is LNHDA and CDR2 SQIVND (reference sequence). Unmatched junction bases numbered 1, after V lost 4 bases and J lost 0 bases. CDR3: CASSTGGPNTGELFF. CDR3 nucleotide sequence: TGTGCCAGTAGTACAGGGGGCCCGAACACCGGGGAGCTGTTTTTT.

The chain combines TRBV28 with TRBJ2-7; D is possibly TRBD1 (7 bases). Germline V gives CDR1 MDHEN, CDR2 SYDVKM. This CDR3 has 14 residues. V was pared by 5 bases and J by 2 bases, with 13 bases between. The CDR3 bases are TGTGCCAGCAGTAACAGGGGACTGCCCTACGAGCAGTACTTC. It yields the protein CASSNRGLPYEQYF.

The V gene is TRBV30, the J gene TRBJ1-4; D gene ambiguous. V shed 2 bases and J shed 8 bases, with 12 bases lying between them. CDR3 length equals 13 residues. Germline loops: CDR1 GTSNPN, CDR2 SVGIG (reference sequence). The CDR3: CAWSPGRREKLFF. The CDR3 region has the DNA TGTGCCTGGAGTCCGGGTAGGAGAGAAAAACTGTTTTTT.

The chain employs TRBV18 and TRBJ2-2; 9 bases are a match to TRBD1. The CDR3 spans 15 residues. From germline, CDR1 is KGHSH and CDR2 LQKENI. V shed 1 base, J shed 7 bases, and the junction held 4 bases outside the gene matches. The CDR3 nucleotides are TGTGCCAGCTCACCACTGGGACAGGGCAACGGGGAGCTGTTTTTT. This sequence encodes CASSPLGQGNGELFF.

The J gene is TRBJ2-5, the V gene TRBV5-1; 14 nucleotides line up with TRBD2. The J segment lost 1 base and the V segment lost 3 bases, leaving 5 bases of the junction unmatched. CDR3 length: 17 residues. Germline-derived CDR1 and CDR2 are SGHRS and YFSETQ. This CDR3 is CASSSEGLAGAQETQYF. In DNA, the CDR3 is TGCGCCAGCAGCTCCGAGGGACTAGCGGGAGCCCAAGAGACCCAGTACTTC.

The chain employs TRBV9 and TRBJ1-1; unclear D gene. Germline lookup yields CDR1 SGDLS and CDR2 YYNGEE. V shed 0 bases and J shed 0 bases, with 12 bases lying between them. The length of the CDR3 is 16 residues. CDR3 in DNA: TGTGCCAGCAGCGTAGGTACAGCGGCCATGAACACTGAAGCTTTCTTT. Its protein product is CASSVGTAAMNTEAFF.

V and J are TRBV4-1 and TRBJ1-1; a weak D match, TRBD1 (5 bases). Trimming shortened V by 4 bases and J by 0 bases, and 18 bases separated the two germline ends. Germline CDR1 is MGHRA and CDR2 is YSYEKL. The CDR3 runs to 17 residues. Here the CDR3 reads CASSPLDRASVNTEAFF. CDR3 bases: TGCGCCAGCAGCCCCTTAGACAGAGCGAGTGTGAACACTGAAGCTTTCTTT.